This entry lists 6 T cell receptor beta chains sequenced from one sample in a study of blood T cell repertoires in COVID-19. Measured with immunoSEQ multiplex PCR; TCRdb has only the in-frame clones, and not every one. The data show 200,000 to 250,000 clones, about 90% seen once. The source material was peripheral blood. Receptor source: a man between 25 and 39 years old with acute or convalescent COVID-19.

DNA for the CDR3: TGTGCCAGTAGTATAGGGGCAGGGCAAAGCAATCAGCCCCAGCATTTT. Its protein is CASSIGAGQSNQPQHF. J is TRBJ1-5 and V is TRBV19, with TRBD1 as a possible D gene (5 bases). CDR1 and CDR2 (germline): LNHDA, SQIVND (reference sequence). CDR3 length: 16 amino acids. Trimming shortened V by 1 base and J by 1 base, and 11 bases separated the two germline ends.

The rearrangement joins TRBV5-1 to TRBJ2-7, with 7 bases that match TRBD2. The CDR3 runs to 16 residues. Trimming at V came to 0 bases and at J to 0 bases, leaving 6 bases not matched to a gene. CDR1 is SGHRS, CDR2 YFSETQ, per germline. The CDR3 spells CASSLGRGVFSYEQYF. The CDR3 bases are TGCGCCAGCAGCTTGGGTCGGGGGGTCTTCTCCTACGAGCAGTACTTC.

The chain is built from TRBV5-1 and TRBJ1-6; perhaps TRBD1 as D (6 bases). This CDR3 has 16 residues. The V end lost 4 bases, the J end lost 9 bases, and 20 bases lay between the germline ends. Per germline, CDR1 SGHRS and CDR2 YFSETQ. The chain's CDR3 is CASSVQGGVESSPLHF. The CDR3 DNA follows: TGCGCCAGCAGCGTACAGGGTGGGGTTGAGAGTTCACCCCTCCACTTT.

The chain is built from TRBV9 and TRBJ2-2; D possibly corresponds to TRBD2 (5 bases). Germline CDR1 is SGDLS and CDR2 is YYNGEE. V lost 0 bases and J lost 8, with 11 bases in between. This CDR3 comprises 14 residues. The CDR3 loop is CASSVVSGRGELFF. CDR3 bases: TGTGCCAGCAGCGTAGTGTCGGGGAGAGGGGAGCTGTTTTTT.

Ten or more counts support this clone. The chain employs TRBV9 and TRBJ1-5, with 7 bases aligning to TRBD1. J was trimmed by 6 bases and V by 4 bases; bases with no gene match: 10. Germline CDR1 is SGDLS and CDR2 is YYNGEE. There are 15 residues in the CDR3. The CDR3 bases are TGTGCCAGCAGCCCCCAGACAGGGCCGGGTCAGCCCCAGCATTTT. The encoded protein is CASSPQTGPGQPQHF.

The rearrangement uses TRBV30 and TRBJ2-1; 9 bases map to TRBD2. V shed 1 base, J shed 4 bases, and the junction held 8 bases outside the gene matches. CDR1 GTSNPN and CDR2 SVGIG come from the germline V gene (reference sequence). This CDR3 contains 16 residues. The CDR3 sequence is CAWSGGGALNYNEQFF. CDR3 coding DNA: TGTGCCTGGAGTGGCGGGGGGGCTCTAAATTACAATGAGCAGTTCTTC. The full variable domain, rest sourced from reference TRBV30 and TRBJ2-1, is SQTIHQWPATLVQPVGSPLSLECTVEGTSNPNLYWYRQAAGRGLQLLFYSVGIGQISSEVPQNLSASRPQDRQFILSSKKLLLSDSGFYLCAWSGGGALNYNEQFFGPGTRLTVL.